The 19 T cell receptor beta chains presented below share a single source sample, sequenced in a study of blood T cell repertoires in COVID-19. Measured with immunoSEQ multiplex PCR; TCRdb has only the in-frame clones, and not every one. The sample holds around 190,000 clones, more than 75% seen once. The sequenced sample was PBMCs or T cells enriched from blood (not recorded which). Receptors originate from a man aged 35-49 years with acute COVID-19.

V is TRBV7-2 and J is TRBJ1-6; 8 nucleotides align to TRBD1. The germline V gene has CDR1 SGHTA and CDR2 FQGNSA. CDR3 size: 17 residues. The V and J ends lost 0 bases and 9 bases, in that order; junction bases with no gene match: 10. The CDR3 spells CASSLAETGVGGSPLHF. The CDR3 coding sequence is TGTGCCAGCAGCTTAGCCGAGACAGGGGTCGGGGGTTCACCCCTCCACTTT.

V usage is TRBV15 and J usage is TRBJ1-2, with D maybe TRBD1 (6 bases). Germline V gives CDR1 LNHNV, CDR2 YYDKDF (reference sequence). The CDR3 runs to 16 residues. The V end was cut by 3 bases, the J end by 8 bases, with 22 bases between. Here the CDR3 DNA reads TGTGCCACCAGCAGGTCGTTAGAACAGGGATATGCCGGCTACACCTTC. Amino acid sequence: CATSRSLEQGYAGYTF.

The V call is TRBV28, the J call TRBJ1-5, with D hard to call. The CDR3 consists of 13 residues. The germline V gene has CDR1 MDHEN and CDR2 SYDVKM. Trimming removed 6 bases from V and 5 bases from J, with 11 bases in between. CDR3 amino acids: CASRWQADQPQHF. Written as DNA, the CDR3 is TGTGCCAGCAGATGGCAGGCCGATCAGCCCCAGCATTTT.

The CDR3 sequence: CASSPGVGGTYEQYF. CDR3 bases: TGCGCCAGCAGCCCTGGGGTGGGGGGGACCTACGAGCAGTACTTC. The J gene is TRBJ2-7, the V gene TRBV5-1, with TRBD2 matching over 7 bases. The CDR3 extends over 15 amino acids. Germline loops: CDR1 SGHRS, CDR2 YFSETQ. With V trimmed by 4 bases and J by 2 bases, 9 bases remained unmatched.

In the case of this clone: Other DNA variants within this sample encode the same CDR3. The chain joins TRBV29-1 to TRBJ2-2; D gene ambiguous. This CDR3 comprises 14 residues. V was clipped by 1 base and J by 4 bases, with 10 bases between them. The V gene's germline CDR1 is SQVTM and CDR2 ANQGSEA. The CDR3 DNA follows: TGCAGCGTTGAAGTCGGCGGATCCACCGGGGAGCTGTTTTTT. Translating it yields CSVEVGGSTGELFF.

The V call is TRBV27, the J call TRBJ1-2; TRBD1 matches 9 bases. The CDR3 is 13 amino acids. V was clipped by 3 bases and J by 7 bases; unmatched bases: 3. Looked up from germline, CDR1 is MNHEY and CDR2 is SMNVEV (reference sequence). The CDR3 here is CASSFGTGFGYTF. The CDR3 DNA sequence: TGTGCCAGCAGTTTCGGGACAGGGTTTGGCTACACCTTC.

The V gene is TRBV4-3, the J gene TRBJ2-7; TRBD2 agrees at 10 bases. Trimming took 4 bases from V and 4 from J; bases not matched to a gene: 16. Germline loops: CDR1 LGHNA, CDR2 YSLEER. CDR3 size: 18 residues. Here the CDR3 reads CASSLAVAGGLGVYEQYF. The DNA for the CDR3 is TGCGCCAGCAGCCTGGCGGTAGCGGGAGGCCTCGGAGTTTACGAGCAGTACTTC.

The chain recombines TRBV19 with TRBJ1-6; weak D call: TRBD1 (5 bases). Germline assignment: CDR1 LNHDA and CDR2 SQIVND (reference sequence). V was clipped by 3 bases and J by 9 bases, with 12 bases between them. CDR3 length equals 14 residues. The CDR3 loop is CASSMGGNSSPLHF. DNA of the CDR3: TGTGCCAGTAGTATGGGGGGAAATAGTTCACCCCTCCACTTT.

The chain couples TRBV6-5 to TRBJ2-7; tentative D call: TRBD1 (5 bases). The CDR3 sequence is 10 residues long. Germline loops: CDR1 MNHEY, CDR2 SVGAGI. V was trimmed by 7 bases and J by 5 bases, leaving 6 bases between them. DNA for the CDR3: TGTGCCAGCAAGGGGCACGAGCAGTACTTC. Amino acids: CASKGHEQYF.

In this sample, this clone turned up once. The chain joins TRBV9 to TRBJ2-7; 9 bases map to TRBD1. Germline V gives CDR1 SGDLS, CDR2 YYNGEE. V dropped 4 bases and J dropped 4; count of bases not matched to a gene: 9. This CDR3 has 15 amino acids. In DNA form, the CDR3 reads TGTGCCAGCAGCACACGTCCCGGGACAGGGTACGAGCAGTACTTC. Its translation: CASSTRPGTGYEQYF.

This clone was picked up one time. This chain joins TRBV18 and TRBJ1-1; no clear D. The CDR3 consists of 13 residues. With 4 bases removed from V and 2 bases from J, the gap between germline ends came to 8 bases. The germline CDR1 and CDR2 sequences are KGHSH and LQKENI. This chain's CDR3 is CASSQNSNTEAFF. DNA for the CDR3: TGTGCCAGCTCACAGAACAGTAACACTGAAGCTTTCTTT. The full variable domain, its missing parts supplied by reference TRBV18 and TRBJ1-1, is NAGVMQNPRHLVRRRGQEARLRCSPMKGHSHVYWYRQLPEEGLKFMVYLQKENIIDESGMPKERFSAEFPKEGPSILRIQQVVRGDSAAYFCASSQNSNTEAFFGQGTRLTVV.

The chain recombines TRBV3-1 (or the pseudogene TRBV3-2) with TRBJ2-7; 11 nucleotides align to TRBD2. From germline, CDR1 is LGHDT and CDR2 YNNKEL (reference sequence). V was pared by 3 bases and J by 2 bases, with 3 bases of the junction left unmatched. The CDR3 length is 15 residues. CDR3 DNA: TGTGCCAGCAGCCATGGGACTAGCGGAGCCTACGAGCAGTACTTC. Protein: CASSHGTSGAYEQYF.

The rearrangement joins TRBV6-1 to TRBJ1-5; no clear D. Germline CDR1 reads MNHNS; CDR2 reads SASEGT. V shed 0 bases and J shed 4 bases, with 16 bases lying between them. The CDR3 covers 17 residues. The CDR3 coding sequence is TGTGCCAGCAGTGAAGCGTTGTGGGCCAGCTTTAATCAGCCCCAGCATTTT. It translates to CASSEALWASFNQPQHF.

The V gene is TRBV19, the J gene TRBJ2-7; D is uncertain. Trimming took off 0 bases at V and 0 bases at J, with 6 bases between the two ends. This CDR3 is built from 14 residues. Germline V gene lookup returns CDR1 LNHDA and CDR2 SQIVND (reference sequence). DNA of the CDR3: TGTGCCAGTAGTATAGACTGGAGCTCCTACGAGCAGTACTTC. Its protein is CASSIDWSSYEQYF. The whole variable domain, remainder taken from reference TRBV19 and TRBJ2-7, is DGGITQSPKYLFRKEGQNVTLSCEQNLNHDAMYWYRQDPGQGLRLIYYSQIVNDFQKGDIAEGYSVSREKKESFPLTVTSAQKNPTAFYLCASSIDWSSYEQYFGPGTRLTVT.

CDR3 amino acids: CASSSRPGLAGGGNEQFF. In DNA form, the CDR3 reads TGTGCCAGCAGTTCGCGACCGGGACTAGCGGGAGGTGGTAATGAGCAGTTCTTC. The chain employs TRBV6-2 or TRBV6-3 and TRBJ2-1; 15 bases align to TRBD2. After removal of 4 bases from V and 7 bases from J, the junction contained 11 bases not matched to a gene. This CDR3 comprises 18 residues. Per germline, CDR1 MNHEY and CDR2 SVGEGT.

The CDR3 DNA reads TGTGCCAGCAGTTCCGCCTCGACTGGAAATGAAAAACTGTTTTTT. Residues: CASSSASTGNEKLFF. This chain uses TRBV28 with TRBJ1-4; D remains ambiguous. The CDR3 extends over 15 amino acids. Trimming cost V 4 bases and J 5 bases, with 14 bases left between them. Germline CDR1 is MDHEN and CDR2 is SYDVKM.

CDR3 nucleotides: TGTGCCAGCAGCTCCCGGACTAGCTTAGTCACGCAGTATTTT. Residues: CASSSRTSLVTQYF. The genes are TRBV28 and TRBJ2-3; 8 bases are a match to TRBD2. The ends lost 6 bases at V and 9 bases at J; junction bases unmatched: 11. The CDR3 runs 14 residues. The germline gives CDR1 MDHEN, CDR2 SYDVKM.

This clone was seen only a few times. V and J are TRBV5-6 and TRBJ2-1; 7 positions agree with TRBD2. Looked up from germline, CDR1 is SGHDT and CDR2 is YYEEEE. The CDR3 sequence is 14 residues long. V lost 4 bases and J lost 10; bases outside the gene matches: 11. The CDR3 loop is CASSELAGFNEQFF. The DNA of the CDR3 is TGTGCCAGCAGCGAATTAGCGGGTTTCAACGAGCAGTTCTTC.

This clone was found a few times. The V and J genes are TRBV3-1 (or the pseudogene TRBV3-2) and TRBJ1-1; D unclear. Trimming cost V 0 bases and J 3 bases, with 8 bases left between them. The CDR3 is 14 residues long. CDR1 is LGHDT and CDR2 is YNNKEL in the germline V gene (reference sequence). The CDR3 loop reads CASSQDEGYTEAFF. The DNA for the CDR3 is TGTGCCAGCAGCCAAGATGAGGGTTACACTGAAGCTTTCTTT.